The next 14 T cell receptor beta chains were all read from a single sample in a study of CD8 T cell repertoires and HIV-1 epitope variants. These receptors have no known antigen. Sequenced by immunoSEQ multiplex PCR; TCRdb stores in-frame clones only, minus some. The data show about 1,000 clones, 65% to 75% seen once. The source material was cultured CD8+ T cells derived from PBMCs. The receptors shown here come from a male donor with HIV.

This clone has a handful of counts. This sequence joins TRBV7-9 and TRBJ1-4, with 8 nucleotides matching TRBD1. This CDR3 has 15 amino acids. V lost 5 bases and J lost 5; bases outside the gene matches: 7. Germline-derived CDR1 and CDR2 are SEHNR and FQNEAQ (reference sequence). CDR3 nucleotide sequence: TGTGCCAGCAGCCCAACGGACAGGGACAATGAAAAACTGTTTTTT. Its protein product is CASSPTDRDNEKLFF. The full variable domain, with the rest looked up from reference TRBV7-9 and TRBJ1-4, is DTGVSQNPRHKITKRGQNVTFRCDPISEHNRLYWYRQTLGQGPEFLTYFQNEAQLEKSRLLSDRFSAERPKGSFSTLEIQRTEQGDSAMYLCASSPTDRDNEKLFFGSGTQLSVL.

The V and J genes are TRBV7-7 and TRBJ2-5; D is unclear. The germline V and J ends were trimmed by 5 bases and 2 bases, with 15 bases remaining between them. This CDR3 has 15 residues. Germline V gene sequence: CDR1 SSHAT, CDR2 FNYEAQ (reference sequence). In DNA form, the CDR3 reads TGTGCCAGCAGCATAACTCCCGGGTCTCAAGAGACCCAGTACTTC. Protein sequence: CASSITPGSQETQYF.

This rearrangement joins TRBV9 to TRBJ1-5, with D hard to call. Trimming cost V 5 bases and J 0 bases, with 9 bases left between them. The V gene's germline CDR1 is SGDLS and CDR2 YYNGEE. The CDR3 runs to 14 residues. In DNA, the CDR3 is TGTGCCAGCAGTGATGACGATAGCAATCAGCCCCAGCATTTT. It yields the protein CASSDDDSNQPQHF. The entire variable domain, with the rest obtained from reference TRBV9 and TRBJ1-5, is as follows: DSGVTQTPKHLITATGQRVTLRCSPRSGDLSVYWYQQSLDQGLQFLIQYYNGEERAKGNILERFSAQQFPDLHSELNLSSLELGDSALYFCASSDDDSNQPQHFGDGTRLSIL.

The rearrangement uses TRBV5-4 and TRBJ2-7; the match to TRBD1 covers 8 bases. Germline lookup yields CDR1 SGHNT and CDR2 YYREEE (reference sequence). CDR3 length: 15 residues. Trimming took 0 bases from V and 2 from J; bases not matched to a gene: 4. The CDR3 loop reads CASSLGGQVAYEQYF. The CDR3 DNA sequence: TGTGCCAGCAGCTTGGGGGGACAGGTCGCCTACGAGCAGTACTTC.

This clone occurred a few times. J is TRBJ2-1 and V is TRBV7-8; D gene unclear. The CDR3 is 14 residues long. From germline, CDR1 is SGHVS and CDR2 FQNEAQ. V lost 1 base and J 0 bases, leaving 4 bases between the germline ends. This CDR3 is CASSLDSSYNEQFF. CDR3 nucleotides: TGTGCCAGCAGCTTAGATAGCTCCTACAATGAGCAGTTCTTC.

This clone was seen a handful of times. The J gene is TRBJ2-7, the V gene TRBV14; D is unresolved. The CDR3 has 15 amino acids. V was cut by 2 bases and J by 5 bases, with 16 bases left in between. CDR1 and CDR2 from the germline V gene are SGHDN and FVKESK. CDR3 in amino acids: CASSQLDGPVHEQYF. In DNA form, the CDR3 reads TGTGCCAGCAGCCAACTTGACGGCCCGGTCCACGAGCAGTACTTC.

This clone was counted only a few times. The rearrangement joins TRBV28 to TRBJ1-1; D unresolved. V shed 3 bases and J shed 4 bases, with 12 bases lying between them. The CDR3 totals 14 residues. Germline V gives CDR1 MDHEN, CDR2 SYDVKM. This CDR3 is CASSFRGWGTEAFF. The DNA of the CDR3 is TGTGCCAGCAGTTTTCGGGGATGGGGCACTGAAGCTTTCTTT.

The V gene is TRBV11-1, the J gene TRBJ2-3, with D hard to call. CDR3 length: 13 amino acids. Looked up from germline, CDR1 is SGHAT and CDR2 is FQDESV (reference sequence). V was trimmed by 1 base and J by 2 bases, leaving 4 bases between them. Written as DNA, the CDR3 is TGTGCCAGCAGCTTAGGACCCACAGATACGCAGTATTTT. Amino acids: CASSLGPTDTQYF. Together with reference TRBV11-1 and TRBJ2-3, the CDR3 gives the full variable domain: EAEVAQSPRYKITEKSQAVAFWCDPISGHATLYWYRQILGQGPELLVQFQDESVVDDSQLPKDRFSAERLKGVDSTLKIQPAELGDSAMYLCASSLGPTDTQYFGPGTRLTVL.

The chain has TRBV5-6 and TRBJ2-7; D is perhaps TRBD1 (5 bases). From germline, CDR1 is SGHDT and CDR2 YYEEEE. The CDR3 totals 11 residues. Between the trimmed V and J ends, which lost 4 bases and 6 bases, there was a span of 8 bases. The CDR3 DNA reads as TGTGCCAGCAGCGAGCAGGGCGAGCAGTACTTC. Amino acid sequence: CASSEQGEQYF.

The chain is built from TRBV15 and TRBJ2-3; D remains ambiguous. Germline lookup yields CDR1 LNHNV and CDR2 YYDKDF (reference sequence). This CDR3 has 14 residues. Trimming took 3 bases from V and 0 from J, leaving 7 bases between them. In DNA, the CDR3 is TGTGCCACCAGCAGCAAACAGAGCACAGATACGCAGTATTTT. Protein product: CATSSKQSTDTQYF.

This clone has only a few counts. The V and J genes are TRBV7-9 and TRBJ2-7; TRBD2 is a possible D gene (6 bases). Trimming stripped 5 bases from V and 3 bases from J, with 23 bases between. The CDR3 is made up of 17 amino acids. Per the germline V gene, CDR1 is SEHNR and CDR2 is FQNEAQ (reference sequence). CDR3 sequence (DNA): TGTGCCAGCAGCCCAAGCCCAGCCTCTGGGGGGAGCTACGAGCAGTACTTC. The encoded protein is CASSPSPASGGSYEQYF.

This chain links TRBV6-1 with TRBJ2-1, with TRBD2 identical over 10 bases. Germline lookup yields CDR1 MNHNS and CDR2 SASEGT. CDR3 size: 15 residues. V lost 8 bases to trimming and J lost 3 bases; unmatched junction nucleotides: 7. Here the CDR3 DNA reads TGTGCCAGCGCCGGACTAGCGGACGTCTACAATGAGCAGTTCTTC. Its translation is CASAGLADVYNEQFF.

The chain carries TRBV6-1 and TRBJ2-7; perhaps TRBD2 as D (6 bases). CDR3 length: 15 amino acids. V shed 4 bases and J shed 3 bases, with 16 bases lying between them. Germline V lookup: CDR1 MNHNS, CDR2 SASEGT. The CDR3 sequence: CASSVSRDWIYEQYF. The CDR3 DNA reads TGTGCCAGCAGTGTGAGTAGGGACTGGATCTACGAGCAGTACTTC.

The chain uses TRBV7-6 and TRBJ1-4; tentatively, D is TRBD1 (6 bases). Germline loops: CDR1 SGHVS, CDR2 FNYEAQ. This CDR3 contains 13 residues. The germline V and J ends were trimmed by 3 bases and 8 bases, with 10 bases remaining between them. The CDR3 is CASSFIGGEKLFF. The CDR3 DNA follows: TGTGCCAGCAGCTTTATAGGGGGAGAAAAACTGTTTTTT.